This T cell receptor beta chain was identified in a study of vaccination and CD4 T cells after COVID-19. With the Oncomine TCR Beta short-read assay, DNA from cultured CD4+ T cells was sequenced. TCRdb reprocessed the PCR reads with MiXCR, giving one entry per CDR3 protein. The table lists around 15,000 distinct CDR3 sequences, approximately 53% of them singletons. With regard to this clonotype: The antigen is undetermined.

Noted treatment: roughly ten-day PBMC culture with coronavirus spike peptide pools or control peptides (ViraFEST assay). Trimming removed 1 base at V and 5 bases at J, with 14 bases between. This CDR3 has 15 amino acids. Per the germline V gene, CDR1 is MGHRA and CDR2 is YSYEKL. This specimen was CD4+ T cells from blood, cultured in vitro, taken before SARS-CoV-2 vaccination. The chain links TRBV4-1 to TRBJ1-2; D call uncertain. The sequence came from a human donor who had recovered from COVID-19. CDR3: CASSQVPGYGYGYTF. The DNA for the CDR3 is TGCGCCAGCAGCCAAGTACCGGGGTACGGGTATGGCTACACCTTC.